These 20 T cell receptor beta chains were all obtained from the same sample, sequenced in a study of beta chain features in type 1 diabetes. Sequenced material consisted of expressed TCRB transcripts (all of the isolated RNA was reverse transcribed). Repertoires were generated with immunoSEQ multiplex PCR, while TCRdb's copy carries only in-frame clones and drops some. The sample consists of about 350,000 clones, 15% to 20% of them appearing once. Source material: naive CD4+ T cells from blood. Receptor source: a woman under 30 in good health.

This chain links TRBV25-1 with TRBJ2-7; D is ambiguous. Looked up from germline, CDR1 is MGHDK and CDR2 is SYGVNS. Trimming took off 4 bases at V and 0 bases at J, with 13 bases between the two ends. This CDR3 contains 15 residues. The CDR3 protein is CASSALGRSSYEQYF. For the CDR3, the DNA is TGTGCCAGCAGTGCCCTCGGTAGGAGCTCCTACGAGCAGTACTTC.

In the case of this clone: Other nucleotide sequences from this sample produce the same CDR3. The rearrangement links TRBV5-1 to TRBJ2-1, with a tentative D call TRBD1 (5 bases). Germline V gene sequence: CDR1 SGHRS, CDR2 YFSETQ. This CDR3 spans 13 amino acids. V gave up 2 bases and J gave up 4 bases, with 7 bases separating them. In DNA form, the CDR3 reads TGCGCCAGCAGCTTCCAGGGTTACAATGAGCAGTTCTTC. It specifies CASSFQGYNEQFF.

This chain uses TRBV7-9 with TRBJ1-6; 9 nucleotides line up with TRBD1. The CDR3 runs 14 residues. Looked up from germline, CDR1 is SEHNR and CDR2 is FQNEAQ (reference sequence). Germline trimming cut 4 bases from V and 9 bases from J; bases unmatched to any gene: 4. In DNA form, the CDR3 reads TGTGCCAGCAGCTCGACAGGGGGAGGTTCACCCCTCCACTTT. Translation gives CASSSTGGGSPLHF.

This clone has more than one count but fewer than ten. The chain joins TRBV7-9 to TRBJ1-1, with TRBD1 matching over 7 bases. Trimming took 5 bases from V and 1 from J; bases not matched to a gene: 4. Germline CDR1 reads SEHNR; CDR2 reads FQNEAQ (reference sequence). The CDR3 sequence is 14 residues long. CDR3 DNA: TGTGCCAGCAGCCGGGACAGTTCGAACACTGAAGCTTTCTTT. This codes for CASSRDSSNTEAFF.

This sequence joins TRBV19 and TRBJ2-1, with D perhaps TRBD2 (6 bases). This CDR3 contains 14 residues. Deletions cut 5 bases from V and 10 bases from J, with 18 bases between. From germline, CDR1 is LNHDA and CDR2 SQIVND (reference sequence). The chain's CDR3 is CASSSGTVSGEQFF. In nucleotides, the CDR3 is TGTGCCAGTAGTTCCGGGACTGTCTCCGGAGAGCAGTTCTTC.

This clone was detected only a few times. The chain links TRBV5-1 to TRBJ2-5, with TRBD1 as a possible D gene (6 bases). Per germline, CDR1 SGHRS and CDR2 YFSETQ. The V end lost 4 bases, the J end lost 4 bases, and 8 bases lay between the germline ends. CDR3 length equals 12 residues. As DNA, the CDR3 is TGCGCCAGCAGCCAACAGGGAGAGACCCAGTACTTC. Translation: CASSQQGETQYF. The full variable domain, in which reference TRBV5-1 and TRBJ2-5 provide the parts outside the CDR3, is KAGVTQTPRYLIKTRGQQVTLSCSPISGHRSVSWYQQTPGQGLQFLFEYFSETQRNKGNFPGRFSGRQFSNSRSEMNVSTLELGDSALYLCASSQQGETQYFGPGTRLLVL.

The table lists this clone with a few counts. The chain has TRBV30 and TRBJ1-1, with 7 positions matching TRBD1. This CDR3 contains 12 residues. Trimming cost V 4 bases and J 5 bases; bases outside gene matches: 4. Germline V gene sequence: CDR1 GTSNPN, CDR2 SVGIG (reference sequence). The DNA for the CDR3 is TGTGCCTGGACACAGGGGTGGACTGAAGCTTTCTTT. It is translated as CAWTQGWTEAFF. Using reference TRBV30 and TRBJ1-1 for the parts outside the CDR3, the full variable domain is SQTIHQWPATLVQPVGSPLSLECTVEGTSNPNLYWYRQAAGRGLQLLFYSVGIGQISSEVPQNLSASRPQDRQFILSSKKLLLSDSGFYLCAWTQGWTEAFFGQGTRLTVV.

This rearrangement joins TRBV4-1 to TRBJ1-2; D perhaps matches TRBD1 (5 bases). V was cut by 3 bases and J by 3 bases, with 14 bases left in between. Germline V gives CDR1 MGHRA, CDR2 YSYEKL. The CDR3 extends over 15 amino acids. The CDR3 coding sequence is TGCGCCAGCAGCCATGGGGGGGAGGGGCACTATGGCTACACCTTC. This gives the protein CASSHGGEGHYGYTF.

This clone has a handful of counts. V usage is TRBV9 and J usage is TRBJ1-2; D is uncertain. From germline, CDR1 is SGDLS and CDR2 YYNGEE. This CDR3 contains 13 residues. V was pared by 4 bases and J by 3 bases, with 10 bases between. CDR3 protein: CASSLQDYYGYTF. The CDR3 DNA reads TGTGCCAGCAGCCTCCAGGATTACTATGGCTACACCTTC.

This clone was counted only a few times. The V call is TRBV4-1, the J call TRBJ1-2, with D hard to call. Germline CDR1 reads MGHRA; CDR2 reads YSYEKL. CDR3 size: 13 residues. V was pared by 1 base and J by 8 bases, with 11 bases between. The CDR3 region is CASSQVRVTGYTF. As DNA, the CDR3 is TGCGCCAGCAGCCAAGTGCGCGTCACCGGCTACACCTTC.

This clone was found a few times. V and J are TRBV7-8 and TRBJ2-5; D is perhaps TRBD1 (5 bases). Trimming took 1 base from V and 1 from J, leaving 10 bases between them. CDR3 length: 15 amino acids. Germline loops: CDR1 SGHVS, CDR2 FQNEAQ. CDR3 in amino acids: CASSLVKQVQETQYF. CDR3 coding DNA: TGTGCCAGCAGCTTAGTCAAACAGGTCCAAGAGACCCAGTACTTC.

This clone was picked up a small number of times. J is TRBJ2-1 and V is TRBV5-1; no reliable D call. V lost 0 bases, J lost 6 bases, and 7 bases lay in between. From germline, CDR1 is SGHRS and CDR2 YFSETQ. CDR3 length equals 13 residues. The CDR3 sequence is CASSLGVANEQFF. DNA of the CDR3: TGCGCCAGCAGCTTGGGGGTAGCCAATGAGCAGTTCTTC.

The V and J genes are TRBV7-2 and TRBJ2-1, with D uncertain. The CDR3 consists of 12 residues. Trimming took 4 bases from V and 2 from J, leaving 3 bases between them. Germline V lookup: CDR1 SGHTA, CDR2 FQGNSA. This chain's CDR3 is CASSSTYNEQFF. CDR3 nucleotides: TGTGCCAGCAGCTCTACCTACAATGAGCAGTTCTTC.

This clone was recorded a few times. This chain links TRBV9 with TRBJ2-5; 12 positions match TRBD1. Unmatched junction bases numbered 4, after V lost 2 bases and J lost 5 bases. The germline gives CDR1 SGDLS, CDR2 YYNGEE. The CDR3 length is 15 residues. This CDR3 is CASSVGTGGVETQYF. DNA for the CDR3: TGTGCCAGCAGCGTGGGGACAGGGGGCGTCGAGACCCAGTACTTC.

This clone appeared a few times. This sequence joins TRBV9 and TRBJ2-3; TRBD1 is a possible D gene (5 bases). Germline V CDR1 and CDR2: SGDLS, YYNGEE. This CDR3 has 14 residues. The ends were cut back, 5 bases at V and 4 bases at J, with 14 bases in the middle. The CDR3 sequence: CASSSGQGADTQYF. For the CDR3, the DNA is TGTGCCAGCAGTTCCGGACAAGGGGCAGATACGCAGTATTTT.

This clone has a handful of counts. CDR3 in amino acids: CASRQQGVANTGELFF. As DNA, the CDR3 is TGCGCCAGCAGGCAACAGGGAGTGGCGAACACCGGGGAGCTGTTTTTT. The chain joins TRBV5-1 to TRBJ2-2; perhaps TRBD1 as D (6 bases). Germline values: CDR1 SGHRS, CDR2 YFSETQ. V was trimmed by 5 bases and J by 0 bases, leaving 14 bases between them. This CDR3 is built from 16 residues.

This clone turned up a few times. The genes are TRBV6-5 and TRBJ1-2, with D possibly being TRBD1 (6 bases). The CDR3 covers 13 residues. Trimming removed 5 bases from V and 7 bases from J, with 14 bases in between. Germline V lookup: CDR1 MNHEY, CDR2 SVGAGI. Here the CDR3 DNA reads TGTGCCAGCAGTCCCCAGGGGAGACTTGGCTACACCTTC. Protein sequence: CASSPQGRLGYTF.

This clone was counted a few times. The V gene is TRBV5-4, the J gene TRBJ2-1; D may be TRBD2 (5 bases). This CDR3 has 15 amino acids. The ends were cut back, 2 bases at V and 7 bases at J, with 16 bases in the middle. Looked up from germline, CDR1 is SGHNT and CDR2 is YYREEE (reference sequence). The CDR3 protein is CASSFSGNFLNEQFF. In DNA, the CDR3 is TGTGCCAGCAGCTTCTCGGGAAACTTCCTGAATGAGCAGTTCTTC.

The chain is built from TRBV2 and TRBJ2-2; weak D call: TRBD1 (6 bases). V was clipped by 6 bases and J by 5 bases, with 16 bases between them. The CDR3 consists of 15 residues. CDR1 SNHLY and CDR2 FYNNEI come from the germline V gene. This CDR3 is CASRPDSLGTGELFF. CDR3 sequence (DNA): TGTGCCAGCAGACCGGACAGTCTGGGTACCGGGGAGCTGTTTTTT.

The chain couples TRBV29-1 to TRBJ1-4; no reliable D call. V was trimmed by 7 bases and J by 0 bases, leaving 9 bases between them. Germline V lookup: CDR1 SQVTM, CDR2 ANQGSEA. The CDR3 runs 13 residues. The CDR3 sequence is CSARRATNEKLFF. The CDR3 region has the DNA TGCAGCGCCAGACGGGCAACTAATGAAAAACTGTTTTTT.